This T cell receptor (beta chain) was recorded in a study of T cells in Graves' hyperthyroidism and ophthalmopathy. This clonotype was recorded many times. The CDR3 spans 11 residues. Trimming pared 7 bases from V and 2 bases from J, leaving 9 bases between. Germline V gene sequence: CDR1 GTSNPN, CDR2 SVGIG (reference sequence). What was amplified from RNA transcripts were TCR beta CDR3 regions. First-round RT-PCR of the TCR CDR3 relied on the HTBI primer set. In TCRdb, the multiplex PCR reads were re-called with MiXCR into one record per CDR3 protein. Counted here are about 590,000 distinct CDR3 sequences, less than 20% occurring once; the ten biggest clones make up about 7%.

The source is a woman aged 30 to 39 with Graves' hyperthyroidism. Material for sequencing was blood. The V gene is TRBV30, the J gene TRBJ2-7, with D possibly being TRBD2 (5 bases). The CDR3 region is CASGLTYEQYF. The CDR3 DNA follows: TGTGCCTCCGGACTTACCTACGAGCAGTACTTC.